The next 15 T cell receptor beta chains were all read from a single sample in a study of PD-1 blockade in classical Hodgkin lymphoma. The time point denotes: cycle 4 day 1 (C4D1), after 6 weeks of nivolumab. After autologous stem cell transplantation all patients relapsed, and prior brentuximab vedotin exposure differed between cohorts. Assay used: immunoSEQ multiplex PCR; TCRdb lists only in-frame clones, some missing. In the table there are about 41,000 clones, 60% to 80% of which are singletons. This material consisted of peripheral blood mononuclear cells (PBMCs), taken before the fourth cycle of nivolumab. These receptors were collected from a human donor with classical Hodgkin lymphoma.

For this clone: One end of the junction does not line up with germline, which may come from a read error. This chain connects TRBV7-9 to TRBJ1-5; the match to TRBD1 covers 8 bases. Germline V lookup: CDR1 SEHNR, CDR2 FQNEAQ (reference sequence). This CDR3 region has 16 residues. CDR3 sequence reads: CASSLVQGASSQPQHF. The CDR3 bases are TGTGCCAGCAGCTTAGTTCAGGGGGCGAGCAGTCAGCCCCAGCATTTT.

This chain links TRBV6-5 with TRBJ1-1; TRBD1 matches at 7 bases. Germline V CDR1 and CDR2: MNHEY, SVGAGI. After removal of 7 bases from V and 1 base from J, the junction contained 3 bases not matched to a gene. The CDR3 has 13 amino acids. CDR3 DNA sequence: TGTGCCAGCACTCCAGGGGGGAACACTGAAGCTTTCTTT. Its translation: CASTPGGNTEAFF.

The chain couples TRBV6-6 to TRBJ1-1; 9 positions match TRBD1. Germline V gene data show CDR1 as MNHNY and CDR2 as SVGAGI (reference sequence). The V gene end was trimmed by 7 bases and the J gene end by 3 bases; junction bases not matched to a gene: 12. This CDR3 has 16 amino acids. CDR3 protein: CASKTRTGGADTEAFF. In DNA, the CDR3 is TGTGCCAGCAAAACAAGAACAGGGGGCGCCGACACTGAAGCTTTCTTT.

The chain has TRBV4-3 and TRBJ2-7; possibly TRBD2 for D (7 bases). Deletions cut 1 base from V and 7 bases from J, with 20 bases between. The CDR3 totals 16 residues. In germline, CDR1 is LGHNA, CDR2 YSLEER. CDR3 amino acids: CASSQVRGPPGGEQYF. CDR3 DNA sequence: TGCGCCAGCAGCCAAGTCAGGGGTCCCCCCGGGGGGGAGCAGTACTTC.

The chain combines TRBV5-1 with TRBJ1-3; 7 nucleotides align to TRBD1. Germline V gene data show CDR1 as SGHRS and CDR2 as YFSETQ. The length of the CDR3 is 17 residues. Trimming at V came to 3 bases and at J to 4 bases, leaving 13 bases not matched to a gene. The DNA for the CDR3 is TGCGCCAGCAGCTCGGGTGCCCGACAGGGTACAGGAAACACCATATATTTT. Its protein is CASSSGARQGTGNTIYF.

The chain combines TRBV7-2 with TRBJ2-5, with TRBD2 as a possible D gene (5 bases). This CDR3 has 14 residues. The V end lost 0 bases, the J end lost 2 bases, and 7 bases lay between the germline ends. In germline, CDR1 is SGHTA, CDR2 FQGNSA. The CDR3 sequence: CASSLAGSQETQYF. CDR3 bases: TGTGCCAGCAGCTTAGCGGGGAGTCAAGAGACCCAGTACTTC.

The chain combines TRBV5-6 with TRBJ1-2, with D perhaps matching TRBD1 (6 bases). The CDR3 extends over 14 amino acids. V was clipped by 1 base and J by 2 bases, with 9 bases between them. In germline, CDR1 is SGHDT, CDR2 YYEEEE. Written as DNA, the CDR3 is TGTGCCAGCAGCTTGCCGGGGGCCAACTATGGCTACACCTTC. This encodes CASSLPGANYGYTF.

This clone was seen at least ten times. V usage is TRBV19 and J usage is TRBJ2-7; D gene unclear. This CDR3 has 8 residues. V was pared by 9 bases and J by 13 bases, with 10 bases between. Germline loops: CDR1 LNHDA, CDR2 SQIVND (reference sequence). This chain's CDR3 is CARTCPYF. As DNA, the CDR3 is TGTGCCAGAACCTGCCCCTACTTC.

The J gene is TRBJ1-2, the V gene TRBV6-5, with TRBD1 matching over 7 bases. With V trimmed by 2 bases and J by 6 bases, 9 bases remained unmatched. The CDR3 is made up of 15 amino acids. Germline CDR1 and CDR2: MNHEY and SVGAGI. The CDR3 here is CASSYADRVWDGYTF. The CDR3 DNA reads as TGTGCCAGCAGTTACGCCGACAGGGTGTGGGATGGCTACACCTTC.

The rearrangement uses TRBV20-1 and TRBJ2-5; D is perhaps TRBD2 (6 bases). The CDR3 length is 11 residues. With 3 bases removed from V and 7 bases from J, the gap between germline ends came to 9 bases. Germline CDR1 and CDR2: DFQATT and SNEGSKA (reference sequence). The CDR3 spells CSASLGGTQYF. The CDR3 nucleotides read TGCAGTGCTAGTCTCGGGGGGACCCAGTACTTC.

The CDR3 sequence is CASSHVAAPSYNEQFF. CDR3 coding DNA: TGCGCCAGCAGCCATGTAGCGGCCCCCTCCTACAATGAGCAGTTCTTC. The chain joins TRBV4-3 to TRBJ2-1; D is perhaps TRBD2 (6 bases). The germline gives CDR1 LGHNA, CDR2 YSLEER. CDR3 length: 16 residues. Trimming shortened V by 3 bases and J by 0 bases, and 12 bases separated the two germline ends.

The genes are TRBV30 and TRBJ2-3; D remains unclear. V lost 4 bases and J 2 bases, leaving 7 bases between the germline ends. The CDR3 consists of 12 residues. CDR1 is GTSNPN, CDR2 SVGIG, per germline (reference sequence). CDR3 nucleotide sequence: TGTGCCTGGAAATGGGTCACAGATACGCAGTATTTT. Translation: CAWKWVTDTQYF.

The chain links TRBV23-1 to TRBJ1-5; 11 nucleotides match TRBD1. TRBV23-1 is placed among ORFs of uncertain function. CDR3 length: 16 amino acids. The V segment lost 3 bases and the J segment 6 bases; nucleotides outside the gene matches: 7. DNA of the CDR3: TGCGCCAGCAGTCACCCTAGGACAGGGGGCAGTCAGCCCCAGCATTTT. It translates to CASSHPRTGGSQPQHF.

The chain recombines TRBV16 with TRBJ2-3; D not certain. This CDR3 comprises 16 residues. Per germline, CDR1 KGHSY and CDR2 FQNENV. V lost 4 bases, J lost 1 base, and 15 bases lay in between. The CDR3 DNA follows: TGTGCCAGCAGCCCTTTCTGGTCGGCGGGCACAGATACGCAGTATTTT. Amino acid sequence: CASSPFWSAGTDTQYF.

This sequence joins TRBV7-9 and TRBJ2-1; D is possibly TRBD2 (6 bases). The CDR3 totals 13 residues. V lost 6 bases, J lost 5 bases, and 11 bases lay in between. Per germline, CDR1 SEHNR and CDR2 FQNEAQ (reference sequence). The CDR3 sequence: CASSISGNNEQFF. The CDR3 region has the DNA TGTGCCAGCAGTATTAGCGGAAACAATGAGCAGTTCTTC.